These 12 T cell receptor beta chains originate from one sample sequenced in a study of blood T cell repertoires in COVID-19. Measured with immunoSEQ multiplex PCR; TCRdb has only the in-frame clones, and not every one. The table includes about 300,000 clones, 88% detected once. Sequenced input: peripheral blood. These receptor sequences come from a young woman who had recovered from COVID-19.

This clone was seen once. The DNA of the CDR3 is TGTGCCAGCAGCCTCACAGGGGGAGACACTGAAGCTTTCTTT. It translates to CASSLTGGDTEAFF. The V gene is TRBV6-5, the J gene TRBJ1-1; 8 bases fit TRBD1. Germline trimming cut 6 bases from V and 3 bases from J; bases unmatched to any gene: 6. The CDR3 loop spans 14 amino acids. Germline CDR1 MNHEY, CDR2 SVGAGI.

The chain links TRBV18 to TRBJ2-5; no firm D call. CDR3 length: 15 amino acids. V lost 3 bases, J lost 3 bases, and 14 bases lay in between. Germline V gene sequence: CDR1 KGHSH, CDR2 LQKENI. CDR3 nucleotide sequence: TGTGCCAGCTCACCGTTCAATATTAGAGAAGAGACCCAGTACTTC. This translates into CASSPFNIREETQYF.

The CDR3 DNA reads as TGTGCCAGCAGTTACTCTGGGACAGTGCACAAAGAAGCTTTCTTT. Amino acid sequence: CASSYSGTVHKEAFF. The chain has TRBV6-5 and TRBJ1-1; TRBD1 aligns across 7 bases. The CDR3 is 15 amino acids. The J segment lost 8 bases and the V segment lost 0 bases, leaving 9 bases of the junction unmatched. Per germline, CDR1 MNHEY and CDR2 SVGAGI.

The chain uses TRBV14 and TRBJ2-7, with D maybe TRBD2 (6 bases). V lost 0 bases to trimming and J lost 2 bases, with 11 bases between them. The CDR3 loop spans 15 amino acids. Germline V lookup: CDR1 SGHDN, CDR2 FVKESK. The CDR3 is CASSQENGGTYEQYF. In DNA form, the CDR3 reads TGTGCCAGCAGCCAAGAGAATGGAGGGACCTACGAGCAGTACTTC.

This clone was picked up one time. The chain carries TRBV5-1 and TRBJ1-1; 7 bases line up with TRBD1. V gave up 4 bases and J gave up 0 bases; unmatched junction bases: 9. Per the germline V gene, CDR1 is SGHRS and CDR2 is YFSETQ. There are 16 residues in the CDR3. In DNA, the CDR3 is TGCGCCAGCAGCCCGGAAAGGACAGGCGTGAACACTGAAGCTTTCTTT. This translates into CASSPERTGVNTEAFF.

The rearrangement joins TRBV7-9 to TRBJ2-7; D not certain. Germline values: CDR1 SEHNR, CDR2 FQNEAQ (reference sequence). V lost 10 bases and J lost 4, with 11 bases in between. There are 11 residues in the CDR3. The CDR3 nucleotides are TGTGCCATTCAAGATGAGTACGAGCAGTACTTC. Its protein product is CAIQDEYEQYF.

This clone was seen only once. The CDR3 is CASSQPGLNTEAFF. CDR3 nucleotides: TGTGCCAGCAGCCAACCGGGACTTAACACTGAAGCTTTCTTT. The chain uses TRBV4-2 and TRBJ1-1; D might be TRBD1 (5 bases). The CDR3 consists of 14 residues. CDR1 is LGHNA, CDR2 YNFKEQ, per germline. V lost 2 bases and J 2 bases, leaving 9 bases between the germline ends.

The chain uses TRBV5-1 and TRBJ2-1; TRBD1 agrees at 7 bases. Germline V gene data show CDR1 as SGHRS and CDR2 as YFSETQ. There are 13 residues in the CDR3. V shed 3 bases, J shed 15 bases, and the junction held 12 bases outside the gene matches. The CDR3 sequence is CASSSGTDLETFF. CDR3 DNA sequence: TGCGCCAGCAGCTCCGGGACAGACCTTGAAACGTTCTTC.

The chain links TRBV4-2 to TRBJ2-5, with a tentative D call TRBD2 (5 bases). This CDR3 is built from 15 residues. V was shortened by 3 bases and J by 0 bases, with 11 bases between the two germline ends. Germline V gene data show CDR1 as LGHNA and CDR2 as YNFKEQ. The CDR3 DNA follows: TGTGCCAGCAGCCAGCCCGGGGAGTACCAAGAGACCCAGTACTTC. Translation: CASSQPGEYQETQYF.

This clone was detected only once. CDR3 nucleotides: TGCGCCAGCAGCTTACAGGGCCTGTTTAACTCACCCCTCCACTTT. Encoded protein: CASSLQGLFNSPLHF. The rearrangement links TRBV5-1 to TRBJ1-6, with TRBD1 as a possible D gene (6 bases). The germline V gene has CDR1 SGHRS and CDR2 YFSETQ. V was shortened by 2 bases and J by 10 bases, with 16 bases between the two germline ends. The CDR3 runs to 15 residues. The full variable domain, its missing parts supplied by reference TRBV5-1 and TRBJ1-6, is KAGVTQTPRYLIKTRGQQVTLSCSPISGHRSVSWYQQTPGQGLQFLFEYFSETQRNKGNFPGRFSGRQFSNSRSEMNVSTLELGDSALYLCASSLQGLFNSPLHFGNGTRLTVT.

This rearrangement joins TRBV5-5 to TRBJ1-3; no definite D call. V was cut by 1 base and J by 7 bases, with 12 bases left in between. The CDR3 has 14 residues. CDR1 and CDR2 from the germline V gene are SGHKS and YYEKEE (reference sequence). In DNA form, the CDR3 reads TGTGCCAGCAGCTTGTTTGAGGGCCCCAACACCATATATTTT. Its protein product is CASSLFEGPNTIYF.

This rearrangement joins TRBV7-9 to TRBJ1-2, with 7 bases lining up with TRBD1. The trim removed 6 bases at V and 3 bases at J, leaving 10 bases unmatched. The CDR3 is 15 residues long. The germline V gene has CDR1 SEHNR and CDR2 FQNEAQ (reference sequence). The CDR3 is CASSRLQGVDYGYTF. The DNA for the CDR3 is TGTGCCAGCAGTCGGCTTCAGGGGGTGGACTATGGCTACACCTTC. The full variable domain, with the rest looked up from reference TRBV7-9 and TRBJ1-2, is DTGVSQNPRHKITKRGQNVTFRCDPISEHNRLYWYRQTLGQGPEFLTYFQNEAQLEKSRLLSDRFSAERPKGSFSTLEIQRTEQGDSAMYLCASSRLQGVDYGYTFGSGTRLTVV.